This TCR beta chain stems from a study of cytomegalovirus exposure and HLA in healthy donors. Sequencing was performed with immunoSEQ multiplex PCR; in TCRdb, only in-frame clones are kept and a portion is missing. Of about 150,000 clones detected, 90% to 95% appear once; the ten largest clones hold about 0.75%. Losses at the gene ends were 1 base for V and 8 bases for J; bases not matched to a gene: 14. The CDR3 extends over 16 amino acids. Germline V gene data show CDR1 as GTSNPN and CDR2 as SVGIG (reference sequence). This receptor was identified in a man younger than 30 in good health and CMV-seronegative. The chain employs TRBV30 and TRBJ2-5; 9 bases are shared with TRBD2. Sequenced input: PBMCs. CDR3 in amino acids: CAWSASAGTSWSTQYF. CDR3 bases: TGTGCCTGGAGTGCTTCAGCCGGGACTAGCTGGAGTACCCAGTACTTC.